The sequence of this TCR beta chain was determined in a study of OX40 agonist ivuxolimab in advanced cancers. For the study at large: Patients were treated with intravenous ivuxolimab, dosed at 0.01 to 10 mg/kg and infused every 2 weeks.

Germline lookup yields CDR1 SGHTA and CDR2 FQGNSA. V was trimmed by 5 bases and J by 0 bases, leaving 14 bases between them. The CDR3 contains 15 residues. TCRdb's copy holds only in-frame clones and misses some; the assay was immunoSEQ multiplex PCR. The sample yields roughly 81,000 clones, roughly 88% seen once. V and J are TRBV7-2 and TRBJ2-7, with D maybe TRBD1 (5 bases). This receptor was obtained from an adult with an advanced solid tumor such as melanoma, head and neck, liver or kidney cancer. Sequences were derived from CD4+ or CD8+ T cells sorted from blood, sampled in a trial of the OX40 agonist ivuxolimab. Written as DNA, the CDR3 is TGTGCCAGCAGCATGCAGGGCCAGAGCTCCTACGAGCAGTACTTC. Its protein product is CASSMQGQSSYEQYF. Complete variable domain (other parts from reference TRBV7-2 and TRBJ2-7): GAGVSQSPSNKVTEKGKDVELRCDPISGHTALYWYRQSLGQGLEFLIYFQGNSAPDKSGLPSDRFSAERTGGSVSTLTIQRTQQEDSAVYLCASSMQGQSSYEQYFGPGTRLTVT.